The present T cell receptor beta chain was sequenced within a study of control samples from healthy donors and cancer patients (dated by TCRdb to about 2020). The CDR3 runs 13 residues from the cysteine to the phenylalanine. Just the 39-base CDR3 DNA is kept, in frame starting at base 1. CDR1 and CDR2 were assigned from the germline V gene as KGHDR and SFDVKD. Between the V and J ends, shortened by 4 bases and 9 bases respectively, the junction contains 13 bases. Libraries were built with the immunoSEQ multiplex PCR assay. TCRdb's version of the immuneACCESS table is confined to in-frame rearrangements and falls short of the full clone set. An unresolved V gene accounts for under half of the shortfall where checked; the remainder is of unknown origin. This sample is represented by tens of thousands of clones; around four fifths of them were singletons. The ten largest clones capture roughly 18% of the sample.

Regarding this clone: This receptor's antigen is unknown. No base quality information exists; no much larger clone differs at one position.

Specimen: blood. The TCR comes from a man younger than 40 in good health. The chain couples TRBV24-1 to TRBJ2-3, with the D segment possibly TRBD1 or TRBD2, each aligning over 5 bases. In nucleotide form, the sequence is TGTGCCACCAGTGACTCGGGGCAGGCAACGCAGTATTTT. It codes for CATSDSGQATQYF.